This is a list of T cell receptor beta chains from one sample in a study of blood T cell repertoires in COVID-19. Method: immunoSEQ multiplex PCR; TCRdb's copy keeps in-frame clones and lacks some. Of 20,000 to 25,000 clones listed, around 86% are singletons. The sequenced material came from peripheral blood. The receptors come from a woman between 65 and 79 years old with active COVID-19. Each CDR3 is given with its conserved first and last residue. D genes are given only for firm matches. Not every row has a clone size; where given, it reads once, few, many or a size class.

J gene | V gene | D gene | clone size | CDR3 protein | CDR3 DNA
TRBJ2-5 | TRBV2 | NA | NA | CASSGLANLRETQYF | TGTGCCAGCAGTGGGCTAGCGAACCTGCGGGAGACCCAGTACTTC
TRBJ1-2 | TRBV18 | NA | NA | CASSPRETGYGYTF | TGTGCCAGCTCACCACGAGAGACAGGCTATGGCTACACCTTC
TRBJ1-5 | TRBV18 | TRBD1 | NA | CASSPTGGNQPQHF | TGTGCCAGCTCACCCACAGGGGGCAATCAGCCCCAGCATTTT
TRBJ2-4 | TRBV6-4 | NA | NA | CASSDSLEGARIKNIQYF | TGTGCCAGCAGTGACTCCCTGGAGGGGGCACGTATCAAAAACATTCAGTACTTC
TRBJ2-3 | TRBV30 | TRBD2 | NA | CAWSSLAGTDTQYF | TGTGCCTGGAGTAGTCTAGCGGGCACAGATACGCAGTATTTT
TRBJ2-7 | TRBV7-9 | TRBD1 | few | CASSLGDSLYEQYF | TGTGCCAGCAGCTTAGGGGACAGCCTCTACGAGCAGTACTTC
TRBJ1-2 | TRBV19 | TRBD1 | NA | CASSPQGPNYGYTF | TGTGCCAGTAGTCCACAGGGGCCTAACTATGGCTACACCTTC
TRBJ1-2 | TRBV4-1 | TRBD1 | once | CASSQPGTVYGYTF | TGCGCCAGCAGCCAGCCCGGGACAGTCTATGGCTACACCTTC
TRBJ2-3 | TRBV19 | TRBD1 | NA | CASSNHPGQTDTQYF | TGTGCCAGTAGTAACCACCCGGGACAGACAGATACGCAGTATTTT
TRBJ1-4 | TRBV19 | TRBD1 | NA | CASIGTGEATNEKLFF | TGTGCCAGTATCGGGACAGGGGAGGCAACTAATGAAAAACTGTTTTTT
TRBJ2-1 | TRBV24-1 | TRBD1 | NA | CATSVRQGEYNEQFF | TGTGCCACCAGTGTTCGACAGGGGGAGTACAATGAGCAGTTCTTC
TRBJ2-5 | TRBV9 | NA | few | CASSVANRAVDQETQYF | TGTGCCAGCAGCGTAGCGAACAGGGCGGTCGACCAAGAGACCCAGTACTTC